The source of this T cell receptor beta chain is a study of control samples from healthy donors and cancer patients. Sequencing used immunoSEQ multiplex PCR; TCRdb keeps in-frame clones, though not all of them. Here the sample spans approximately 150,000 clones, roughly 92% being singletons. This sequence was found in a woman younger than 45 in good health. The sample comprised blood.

CDR3 nucleotides: TGTGCCAGCAGCGAGTCGAGGCGGGATCAGCCCCAGCATTTT. Its protein is CASSESRRDQPQHF. The rearrangement links TRBV6-5 to TRBJ1-5; the D is unclear. The CDR3 extends over 14 amino acids. Per germline, CDR1 MNHEY and CDR2 SVGAGI. Trimming took off 6 bases at V and 5 bases at J, with 14 bases between the two ends.